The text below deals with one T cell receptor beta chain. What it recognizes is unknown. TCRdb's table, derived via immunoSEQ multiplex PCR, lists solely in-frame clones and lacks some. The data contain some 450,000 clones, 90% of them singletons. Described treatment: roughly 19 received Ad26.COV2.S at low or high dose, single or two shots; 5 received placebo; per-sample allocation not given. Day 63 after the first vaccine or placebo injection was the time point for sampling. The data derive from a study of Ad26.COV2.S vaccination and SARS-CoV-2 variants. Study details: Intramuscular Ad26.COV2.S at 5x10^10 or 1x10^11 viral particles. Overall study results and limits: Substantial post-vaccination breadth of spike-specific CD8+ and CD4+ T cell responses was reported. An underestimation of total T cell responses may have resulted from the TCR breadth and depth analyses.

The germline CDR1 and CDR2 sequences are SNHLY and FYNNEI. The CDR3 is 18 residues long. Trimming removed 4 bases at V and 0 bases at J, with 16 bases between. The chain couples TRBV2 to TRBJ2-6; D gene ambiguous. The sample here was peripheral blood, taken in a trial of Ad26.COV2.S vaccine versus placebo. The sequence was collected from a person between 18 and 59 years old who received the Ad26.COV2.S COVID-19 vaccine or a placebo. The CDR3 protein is CASSGQDVRTSGANVLTF. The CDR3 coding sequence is TGTGCCAGCAGTGGTCAGGACGTGCGGACCTCTGGGGCCAACGTCCTGACTTTC. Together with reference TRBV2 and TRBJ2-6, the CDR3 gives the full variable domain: EPEVTQTPSHQVTQMGQEVILRCVPISNHLYFYWYRQILGQKVEFLVSFYNNEISEKSEIFDDQFSVERPDGSNFTLKIRSTKLEDSAMYFCASSGQDVRTSGANVLTFGAGSRLTVL.